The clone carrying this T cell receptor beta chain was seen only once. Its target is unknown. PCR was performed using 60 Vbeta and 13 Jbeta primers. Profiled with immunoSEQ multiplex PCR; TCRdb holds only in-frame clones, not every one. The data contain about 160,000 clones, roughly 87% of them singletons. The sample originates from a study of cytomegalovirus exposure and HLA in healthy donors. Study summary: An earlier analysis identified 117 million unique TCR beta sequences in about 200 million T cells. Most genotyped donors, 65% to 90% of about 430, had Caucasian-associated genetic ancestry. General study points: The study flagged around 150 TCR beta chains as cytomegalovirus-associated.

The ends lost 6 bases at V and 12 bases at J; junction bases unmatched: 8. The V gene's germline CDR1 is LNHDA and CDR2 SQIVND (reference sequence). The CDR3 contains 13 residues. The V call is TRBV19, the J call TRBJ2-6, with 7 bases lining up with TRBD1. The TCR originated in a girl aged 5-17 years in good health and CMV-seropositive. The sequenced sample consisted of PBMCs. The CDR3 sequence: CASRRQGPSVLTF. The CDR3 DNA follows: TGTGCCAGTAGGCGACAGGGCCCCTCCGTCCTGACTTTC.